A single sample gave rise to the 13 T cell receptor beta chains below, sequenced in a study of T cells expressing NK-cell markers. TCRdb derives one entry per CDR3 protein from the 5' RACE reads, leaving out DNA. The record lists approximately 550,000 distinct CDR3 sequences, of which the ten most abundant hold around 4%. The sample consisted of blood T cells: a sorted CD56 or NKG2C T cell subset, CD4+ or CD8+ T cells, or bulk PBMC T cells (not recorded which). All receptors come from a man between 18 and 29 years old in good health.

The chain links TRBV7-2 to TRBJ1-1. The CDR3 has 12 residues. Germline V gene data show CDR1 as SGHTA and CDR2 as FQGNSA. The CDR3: CASSVGSAEAFF.

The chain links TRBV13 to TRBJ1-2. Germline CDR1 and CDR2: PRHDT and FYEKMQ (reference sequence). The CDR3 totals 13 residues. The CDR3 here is CASSLGQSYGYTF. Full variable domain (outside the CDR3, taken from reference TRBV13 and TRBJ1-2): AAGVIQSPRHLIKEKRETATLKCYPIPRHDTVYWYQQGPGQDPQFLISFYEKMQSDKGSIPDRFSAQQFSDYHSELNMSSLELGDSALYFCASSLGQSYGYTFGSGTRLTVV.

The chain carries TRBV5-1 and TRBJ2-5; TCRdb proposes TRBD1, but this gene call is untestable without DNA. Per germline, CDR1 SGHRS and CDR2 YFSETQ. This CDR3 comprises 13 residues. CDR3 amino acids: CASQGTGWETQYF.

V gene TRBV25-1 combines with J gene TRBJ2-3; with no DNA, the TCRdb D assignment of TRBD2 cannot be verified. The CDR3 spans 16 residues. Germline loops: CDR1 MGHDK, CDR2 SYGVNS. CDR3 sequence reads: CASSGPGLADTDTQYF.

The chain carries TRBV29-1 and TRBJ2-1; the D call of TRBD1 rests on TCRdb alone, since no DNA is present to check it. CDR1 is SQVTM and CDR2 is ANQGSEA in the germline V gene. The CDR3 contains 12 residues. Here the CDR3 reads CSAHFGQGGQFF.

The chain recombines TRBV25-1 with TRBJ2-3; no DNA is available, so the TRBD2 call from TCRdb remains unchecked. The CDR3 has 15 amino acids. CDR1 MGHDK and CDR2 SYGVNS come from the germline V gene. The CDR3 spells CASMPQAGGTDTQYF. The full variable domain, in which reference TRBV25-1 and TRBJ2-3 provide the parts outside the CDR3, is EADIYQTPRYLVIGTGKKITLECSQTMGHDKMYWYQQDPGMELHLIHYSYGVNSTEKGDLSSESTVSRIRTEHFPLTLESARPSHTSQYLCASMPQAGGTDTQYFGPGTRLTVL.

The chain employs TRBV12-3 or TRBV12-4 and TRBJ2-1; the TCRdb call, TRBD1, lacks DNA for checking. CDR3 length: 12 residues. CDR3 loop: CASSPGLNEQFF.

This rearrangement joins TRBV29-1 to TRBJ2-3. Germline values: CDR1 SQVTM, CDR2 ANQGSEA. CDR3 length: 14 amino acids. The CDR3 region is CSVGNLPSTDTQYF.

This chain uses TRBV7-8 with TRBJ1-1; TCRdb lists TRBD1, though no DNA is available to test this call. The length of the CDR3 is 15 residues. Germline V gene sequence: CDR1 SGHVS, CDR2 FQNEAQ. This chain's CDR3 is CASSLEVGRNTEAFF.

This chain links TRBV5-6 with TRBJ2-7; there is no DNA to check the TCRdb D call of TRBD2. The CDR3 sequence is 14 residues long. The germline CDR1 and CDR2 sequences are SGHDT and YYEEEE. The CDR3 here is CASSQLAGAYEQYF.

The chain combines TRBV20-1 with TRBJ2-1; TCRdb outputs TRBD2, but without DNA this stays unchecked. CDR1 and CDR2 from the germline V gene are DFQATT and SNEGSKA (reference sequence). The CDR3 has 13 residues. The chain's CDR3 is CSARDPRREEQFF.

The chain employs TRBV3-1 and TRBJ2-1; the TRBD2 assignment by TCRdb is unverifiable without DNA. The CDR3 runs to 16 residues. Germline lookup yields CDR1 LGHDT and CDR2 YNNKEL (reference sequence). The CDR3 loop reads CASSPSGLARYNEQFF.

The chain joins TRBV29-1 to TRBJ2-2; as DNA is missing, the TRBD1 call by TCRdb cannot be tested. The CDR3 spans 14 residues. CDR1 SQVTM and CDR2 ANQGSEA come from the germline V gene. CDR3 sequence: CSVDVSGFTGELFF.